The rows below give T cell receptor beta chains drawn from one sample of a study of T cells in Graves' hyperthyroidism and ophthalmopathy. TCRdb redid the calling of the multiplex PCR reads with MiXCR, one entry per CDR3 protein. This repertoire shows a few hundred thousand distinct CDR3 sequences, 15% to 20% found once; its top ten account for roughly two fifths. The source material was blood. These receptor sequences come from a man aged 40-49 years with Graves' hyperthyroidism. Each CDR3 is given with its conserved first and last residue. The order of the fields is D gene, V gene, clone size, J gene, CDR3 protein, CDR3 DNA. D genes are given only for firm matches. Clone size is stated in some rows and not others, as once, few, many or a class when expanded.

>-|TRBV7-2|-|TRBJ2-1
CASSLDGGEQFF
TGTGCCAGCAGCTTGGATGGGGGCGAGCAGTTCTTC
>TRBD2|TRBV28|many|TRBJ2-7
CASNGGESYEQYF
TGTGCCAGCAACGGGGGGGAGTCCTACGAGCAGTACTTC
>TRBD1|TRBV19|few|TRBJ1-1
CATSPPAGTGNEAFF
TGTGCCACCAGCCCCCCTGCTGGGACAGGGAATGAAGCTTTCTTT
>-|TRBV11-2|many|TRBJ2-7
CASSPLVGRWPTREQYF
TGTGCCAGCAGCCCACTCGTGGGACGGTGGCCTACTAGGGAGCAGTACTTC
>TRBD1|TRBV10-3|few|TRBJ2-7
CAISMMGQGSYEQYF
TGTGCCATCAGCATGATGGGACAGGGTTCCTACGAGCAGTACTTC
>-|TRBV15|many|TRBJ2-7
CATSNPGQFYEQYF
TGTGCCACCAGCAACCCAGGACAGTTCTACGAGCAGTACTTC
>-|TRBV28|many|TRBJ1-5
CASKLSGNQPQHF
TGTGCCAGCAAGTTAAGTGGCAATCAGCCCCAGCATTTT
>-|TRBV29-1|few|TRBJ1-4
CSAFAATNEKLFF
TGCAGCGCATTCGCGGCAACTAATGAAAAACTGTTTTTT
>TRBD2|TRBV29-1|few|TRBJ2-3
CSVVASGGGTDTQYF
TGCAGCGTTGTGGCTAGCGGGGGGGGCACAGATACGCAGTATTTT
>TRBD1|TRBV7-9|once|TRBJ1-1
CASSTWDRGTEAFF
TGTGCCAGCAGCACATGGGACAGGGGCACTGAAGCTTTCTTT
>TRBD1|TRBV5-8|many|TRBJ2-3
CASSTGTDSTDTQYF
TGTGCCAGCAGCACCGGGACAGATAGCACAGATACGCAGTATTTT
>-|TRBV5-1|many|TRBJ2-5
CASSPGDAFQETQYF
TGCGCCAGCAGCCCGGGCGACGCATTCCAAGAGACCCAGTACTTC
>TRBD2|TRBV20-1|many|TRBJ2-5
CSAVSGGAQETQYF
TGCAGTGCCGTTAGCGGGGGGGCGCAAGAGACCCAGTACTTC
>-|TRBV5-1|-|TRBJ1-1
CASSLEFGTEAFF
TGCGCCAGCAGCTTGGAATTTGGGACTGAAGCTTTCTTT
>-|TRBV10-3|many|TRBJ1-1
CAISGDRSNTEAFF
TGTGCCATCAGTGGAGACAGGAGCAACACTGAAGCTTTCTTT
>TRBD1|TRBV6-1|many|TRBJ1-1
CASSEGQGLNTEAFF
TGTGCCAGCAGTGAAGGACAGGGGTTGAACACTGAAGCTTTCTTT
>-|TRBV6-2/TRBV6-3|many|TRBJ2-7
CASSPLGRGRLSYEQYF
TGTGCCAGCAGTCCCCTCGGTAGGGGGAGATTGTCCTACGAGCAGTACTTC
>-|TRBV9|few|TRBJ1-6
CASSVEGQGNSPLHF
TGTGCCAGCAGCGTAGAGGGGCAGGGCAATTCACCCCTCCACTTT
>-|TRBV27|many|TRBJ2-2
CASSLEGGFFLAGELFF
TGTGCCAGCAGTTTAGAGGGGGGCTTCTTTTTAGCCGGGGAGCTGTTTTTT
>TRBD1|TRBV5-6|once|TRBJ1-5
CASSLAQGGNQPQHF
TGTGCCAGCAGCTTAGCCCAGGGGGGCAATCAGCCCCAGCATTTT
>TRBD2|TRBV10-3|many|TRBJ2-1
CAIRASGGSEQFF
TGTGCCATCAGGGCTAGCGGGGGTAGTGAGCAGTTCTTC
>-|TRBV11-2|-|TRBJ1-3
CASSLGGSGQTSGNTIYF
TGTGCCAGCAGCTTAGGCGGCTCGGGGCAGACGAGTGGAAACACCATATATTTT
>-|TRBV20-1|many|TRBJ2-1
CSAMAGADNEQFF
TGCAGCGCCATGGCGGGGGCAGACAATGAGCAGTTCTTC
>-|TRBV4-3|-|TRBJ1-2
CASSHGNNYGYTF
TGCGCCAGCAGCCATGGGAATAACTATGGCTACACCTTC
>TRBD1|TRBV6-1|many|TRBJ2-2
CASSGQGATGELFF
TGTGCCAGCAGTGGACAGGGGGCCACCGGGGAGCTGTTTTTT
>TRBD2|TRBV12-3/TRBV12-4|-|TRBJ2-5
CASSLRGGDQETQYF
TGTGCCAGCAGTTTACGCGGGGGGGACCAAGAGACCCAGTACTTC
>-|TRBV6-2/TRBV6-3|few|TRBJ2-2
CATHPRSATGELFF
TGTGCCACCCATCCTCGCTCGGCCACCGGGGAGCTGTTTTTT
>-|TRBV28|many|TRBJ2-7
CASSWARSPYEQYF
TGTGCCAGCAGTTGGGCTAGGAGTCCCTACGAGCAGTACTTC